The entry below gives a single T cell receptor beta chain sequence along with its context. No antigen is known for it. The time point is: postoperative day 105 after intestinal transplantation (dayNNNN = postoperative day). The starting material, graft tissue, was processed to release intraepithelial and lamina propria lymphocytes. This table comes from immunoSEQ multiplex PCR, and its TCRdb copy is limited to in-frame clones, with some not included. Among a few thousand clones listed, 65% to 80% were seen once. This record comes from a study of graft-versus-host responses after intestinal transplantation. Turning to the study itself: Transplants given to recipients were multivisceral, liver-intestinal, or isolated intestinal. Study-level results: Peak levels of circulating GvH clones tracked with early post-transplant HvG declines.

Germline V gives CDR1 PRHDT, CDR2 FYEKMQ (reference sequence). CDR3 length equals 16 residues. The V end lost 5 bases, the J end lost 0 bases, and 17 bases lay between the germline ends. The TCR originated in a human patient who received an intestinal transplant, so some T cells may come from the graft donor. The V gene is TRBV13, the J gene TRBJ2-7; the D gene is possibly TRBD2 (6 bases). This material consisted of ileum tissue, taken 105 days after intestinal transplantation. CDR3 protein: CASSGGGSGSSYEQYF. CDR3 nucleotide sequence: TGTGCCAGCAGCGGTGGGGGTAGCGGTAGCTCCTACGAGCAGTACTTC. Together with reference TRBV13 and TRBJ2-7, the CDR3 gives the full variable domain: AAGVIQSPRHLIKEKRETATLKCYPIPRHDTVYWYQQGPGQDPQFLISFYEKMQSDKGSIPDRFSAQQFSDYHSELNMSSLELGDSALYFCASSGGGSGSSYEQYFGPGTRLTVT.